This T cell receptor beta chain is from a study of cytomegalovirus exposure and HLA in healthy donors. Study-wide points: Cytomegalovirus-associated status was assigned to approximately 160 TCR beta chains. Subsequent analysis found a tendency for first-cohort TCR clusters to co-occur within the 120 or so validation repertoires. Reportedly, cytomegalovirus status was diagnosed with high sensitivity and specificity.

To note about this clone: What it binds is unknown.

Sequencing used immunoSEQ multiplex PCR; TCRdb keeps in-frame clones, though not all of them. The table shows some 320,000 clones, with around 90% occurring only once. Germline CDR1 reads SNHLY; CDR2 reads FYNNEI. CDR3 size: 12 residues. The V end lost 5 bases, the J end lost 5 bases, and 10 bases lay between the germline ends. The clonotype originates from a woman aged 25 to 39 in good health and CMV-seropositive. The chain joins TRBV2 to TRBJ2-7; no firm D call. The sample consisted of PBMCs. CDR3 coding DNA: TGTGCCAGCAGTTTCGAGGCGGACGAGCAGTACTTC. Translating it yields CASSFEADEQYF.